This T cell receptor (beta chain) was identified during a study of blood T cell repertoires in COVID-19. Study summary: From T cells, B-cell-depleted T cells, or PBMCs came the material, which was cDNA or gDNA.

In the original workflow: The assay estimated nucleated cells by amplifying reference gene primers. Repertoires were generated with immunoSEQ multiplex PCR, while TCRdb's copy carries only in-frame clones and drops some. Clone size and V and J calls were adopted from that table, with D and trimming inferred from the DNA. Of fewer than 350,000 clones in the sample, 85% were seen once. All recovered Cohort 3 donors got two negative PCRs, got clearance, or saw symptom resolution. V lost 7 bases to trimming and J lost 3 bases; unmatched junction nucleotides: 5. This CDR3 has 14 residues. Germline CDR1 is SNHLY and CDR2 is FYNNEI.

The sequenced sample consisted of PBMCs or T cells enriched from blood (not recorded which). The chain combines TRBV2 with TRBJ1-5, with 8 positions matching TRBD1. The receptor was isolated from a woman in her forties or fifties who had recovered from COVID-19. The CDR3 DNA reads as TGTGCCAGCAAAACAGGGGGGTTCAATCAGCCCCAGCATTTT. Encoded protein: CASKTGGFNQPQHF.